Listed below are T cell receptor beta chains from one sample, sequenced in a study of blood T cell repertoires in COVID-19. The repertoire was sequenced with immunoSEQ multiplex PCR; TCRdb's copy has only in-frame clones and lacks some. In the table there are 65,000 to 90,000 clones, roughly 89% of which are singletons. The sample taken for sequencing was peripheral blood. Receptor source: a human donor in a cohort sampled during active COVID-19. The CDR3 runs from the conserved cysteine through the conserved F or W. The order of the fields is D gene, J gene, clone size, V gene, CDR3 DNA, CDR3 protein. A D gene is named only where the DNA matches it firmly. Clone size appears in some rows only: once, few, many, or a class for an expanded clone.

>TRBD1|TRBJ1-2|-|TRBV4-3
TGCGCCAGCAGCCAACCCGGGACAGGGGGCGGCTACACCTTC
CASSQPGTGGGYTF
>TRBD2|TRBJ2-3|-|TRBV30
TGTGCCTGGAGTGTAAAGCGGCGGGGGGTTGGCACAGATACGCAGTATTTT
CAWSVKRRGVGTDTQYF
>-|TRBJ1-6|-|TRBV6-8
TGTGCCAGCAGCCCATGGGAGCCACTGAATTCACCCCTCCACTTT
CASSPWEPLNSPLHF
>TRBD2|TRBJ2-1|-|TRBV27
TGTGCCAGCAGTTTCAATAGCGGGGTACAGTTCTTC
CASSFNSGVQFF
>TRBD1|TRBJ2-1|-|TRBV7-3
TGTGCCAGCAGCTTACGTGGGACAGGGCCACCCAATGAGCAGTTCTTC
CASSLRGTGPPNEQFF
>-|TRBJ2-1|-|TRBV6-1
TGTGCCAGCAGTGAATGGGCAAAGACTAACAATGAGCAGTTCTTC
CASSEWAKTNNEQFF
>TRBD2|TRBJ2-2|-|TRBV2
TGTGCCAGCAGTGGCCTAGCGGGGGGGCCCGGGGAGCTGTTTTTT
CASSGLAGGPGELFF
>TRBD2|TRBJ2-7|-|TRBV6-5
TGTGCCAGCAGAATAATAGCGGGGGGGCCCTACGAGCAGTACTTC
CASRIIAGGPYEQYF
>TRBD1|TRBJ1-3|-|TRBV4-2
TGTGCCAGCAGCCAAGATCGCGCGAGGGGACAGCCAGGGAGCTCTGGAAACACCATATATTTT
CASSQDRARGQPGSSGNTIYF
>TRBD1|TRBJ1-4|-|TRBV5-1
TGCGCCAGCAGCTTGGCCGGGACAGGGGCTGAAAAACTGTTTTTT
CASSLAGTGAEKLFF
>TRBD1|TRBJ1-5|-|TRBV6-5
TGTGCCAGCAGTTATAGGGGGCTAGGGCAGCCCCAGCATTTT
CASSYRGLGQPQHF
>TRBD1|TRBJ1-1|-|TRBV5-6
TGTGCCAGCAGCTTGGGATGGACAGGCATCACTGAAGCTTTCTTT
CASSLGWTGITEAFF
>TRBD1|TRBJ1-1|few|TRBV3-1/TRBV3-2
TGTGCCAGCAGGGACAGGGGAAACACTGAAGCTTTCTTT
CASRDRGNTEAFF
>-|TRBJ1-4|-|TRBV7-9
TGTGCCAGCCTCCCCCACCCCCACACAGGGCCAACTAATGAAAAACTGTTTTTT
CASLPHPHTGPTNEKLFF
>-|TRBJ2-7|-|TRBV19
TGTGCCAGTAGTAGCCCGGGGGCCTACGAGCAGTACTTC
CASSSPGAYEQYF
>TRBD1|TRBJ1-4|-|TRBV19
TGTGCCAGTAGTGAATCCGGGACAGGGGCAACTAATGAAAAACTGTTTTTT
CASSESGTGATNEKLFF
>TRBD2|TRBJ2-7|-|TRBV6-1
TGTGCCAGCAGTGAACGGAGTACCAGCGGGGGAACGTCCTACGAGCAGTACTTC
CASSERSTSGGTSYEQYF
>TRBD1|TRBJ1-4|-|TRBV6-6
TGTGCCAGCAGTTACCCCCGGGACAGGGGAAGGGAAAAACTGTTTTTT
CASSYPRDRGREKLFF
>TRBD1|TRBJ2-7|-|TRBV6-1
TGTGCCAGCAGTGAAGAGTGGGGCAGGGGGACCTCCTACGAGCAGTACTTC
CASSEEWGRGTSYEQYF
>-|TRBJ1-1|-|TRBV19
TGTGCCACCAAAATAGGCAGGGAAGATGTTCAGACTGAAGCTTTCTTT
CATKIGREDVQTEAFF
>TRBD2|TRBJ2-3|-|TRBV7-9
TGTGCCAGCAGCCGAGCCCCACTAGCGGGCCCCAATGCTACGCAGTATTTT
CASSRAPLAGPNATQYF
>-|TRBJ1-5|-|TRBV18
TGTGCCAGCTCACAAGGGGGAAATCAGCCCCAGCATTTT
CASSQGGNQPQHF
>TRBD1|TRBJ2-1|-|TRBV7-2
TGTGCCAGCAGCTTAGAATCACAGGGGGGTTGGAATGAGCAGTTCTTC
CASSLESQGGWNEQFF